This TCR beta chain was retrieved from a study of blood T cells in healthy people across ages. Primers used in a second PCR of about 6 to 12 cycles were a sample-barcoded 5' primer and a J-beta primer mix. TCRdb reprocessed the 5' RACE reads via MiXCR and lists one record per CDR3 protein. This sample yields 1.5 million to 2 million distinct CDR3 sequences, of which around 50% are seen a single time; roughly 2.1% belongs to the top ten. CDR1 and CDR2 (germline): MNHEY, SVGAGI. With 8 bases removed from V and 1 base from J, the gap between germline ends came to 11 bases. The CDR3 is 13 residues long. This chain connects TRBV6-5 to TRBJ1-2; D is uncertain. The sequencing input was blood. The TCR originated in a woman in her 40s in good health. CDR3 sequence reads: CASGPEFNYGYTF. The DNA for the CDR3 is TGTGCCAGCGGTCCGGAGTTTAACTATGGCTACACCTTC.